These 16 T cell receptor beta chains were sequenced from one sample in a study of blood T cells in healthy people across ages. Next came a second PCR, run for about 6 to 12 cycles, which used a sample-barcoded 5' primer along with a J-beta primer mix. TCRdb independently ran MiXCR on the 5' RACE reads; one entry per CDR3 protein. The profile covers roughly 1,300,000 distinct CDR3 sequences, with roughly 64% appearing a single time and over 5% taken by the ten largest. Material: blood. Every receptor here comes from a man between 18 and 29 years old in good health.

This clonotype has ten or more counts. The rearrangement links TRBV7-2 to TRBJ2-3; tentative D call: TRBD1 (5 bases). Germline loops: CDR1 SGHTA, CDR2 FQGNSA. The CDR3 totals 11 residues. Trimming removed 5 bases from V and 6 bases from J, with 6 bases in between. CDR3 protein: CASSAGDTQYF. The DNA of the CDR3 is TGTGCCAGCAGCGCAGGGGATACGCAGTATTTT.

The V and J genes are TRBV20-1 and TRBJ2-1; 11 nucleotides align to TRBD2. Germline V gene data show CDR1 as DFQATT and CDR2 as SNEGSKA (reference sequence). V shed 2 bases, J shed 13 bases, and the junction held 13 bases outside the gene matches. This CDR3 has 15 amino acids. CDR3 sequence: CSARLPGLAVPPQFF. CDR3 nucleotide sequence: TGCAGTGCTAGACTACCGGGACTAGCGGTGCCTCCCCAGTTCTTC.

This chain links TRBV29-1 with TRBJ2-3; TRBD2 might be the D (5 bases). From germline, CDR1 is SQVTM and CDR2 ANQGSEA. V dropped 3 bases and J dropped 4 bases, with 17 bases sitting between them. The CDR3 is made up of 15 amino acids. CDR3 residues: CSVDFGLAGSDTQYF. In nucleotides, the CDR3 is TGCAGCGTTGATTTTGGTCTTGCGGGTTCAGATACGCAGTATTTT.

This clonotype was picked up a small number of times. The V and J genes are TRBV29-1 and TRBJ2-4; D is possibly TRBD1 or TRBD2 (6 bases each). The J call may be mistaken, given a closer DNA end match to TRBJ2-5. CDR3 length equals 15 residues. Germline V gives CDR1 SQVTM, CDR2 ANQGSEA. The CDR3 DNA sequence: TGCAGCGTTGATAGGGGGGTGTCGGCGGAAGAGACCCAGTACTTC. Its protein product is CSVDRGVSAEETQYF.

This sequence joins TRBV10-3 and TRBJ2-2; 8 positions match TRBD2. J lost 6 bases, V lost 6 bases, and 9 bases had no gene match. This CDR3 spans 15 amino acids. The germline V gene has CDR1 ENHRY and CDR2 SYGVKD. This CDR3 is CAIRDRREVAGELFF. The CDR3 bases are TGTGCCATCAGAGACCGGCGGGAGGTGGCCGGGGAGCTGTTTTTT.

CDR3 sequence reads: CAREGPNYEQYF. The CDR3 coding sequence is TGTGCCAGGGAAGGACCTAACTACGAGCAGTACTTC. The genes are TRBV21-1 and TRBJ2-7. TRBV21-1 is termed a pseudogene. CDR3 length: 12 residues.

This sequence joins TRBV5-1 and TRBJ1-1; D is unresolved. The CDR3 contains 13 residues. V was shortened by 4 bases and J by 7 bases, with 14 bases between the two germline ends. CDR1 and CDR2 from the germline V gene are SGHRS and YFSETQ. DNA of the CDR3: TGCGCCAGCAGCGTGGCGGGCGGAGATGAAGCTTTCTTT. Its protein is CASSVAGGDEAFF.

This clonotype was detected once. This sequence joins TRBV21-1 and TRBJ2-7. TRBV21-1 is flagged as a pseudogene. The CDR3 is 15 amino acids. This CDR3 is CASSILEAVSYEQYF. CDR3 in DNA: TGTGCCAGCAGCATCCTGGAGGCAGTCTCCTACGAGCAGTACTTC.

This chain uses TRBV24-1 with TRBJ1-2, with 9 nucleotides matching TRBD1. V trimming: 3 bases; J trimming: 4 bases; junction bases outside the gene matches: 2. From germline, CDR1 is KGHDR and CDR2 SFDVKD. The CDR3 loop spans 14 amino acids. The CDR3 protein is CATSDGTGRYGYTF. CDR3 nucleotides: TGTGCCACCAGTGATGGGACAGGGCGCTATGGCTACACCTTC.

The V gene is TRBV20-1, the J gene TRBJ2-5; no clear D. The length of the CDR3 is 15 residues. Trimming took off 5 bases at V and 1 base at J, with 17 bases between the two ends. Per the germline V gene, CDR1 is DFQATT and CDR2 is SNEGSKA (reference sequence). The CDR3 bases are TGCAGTGCTGAGGACGCCTCCAACAGCCAAGAGACCCAGTACTTC. It codes for CSAEDASNSQETQYF.

The V and J genes are TRBV29-1 and TRBJ2-7; D ambiguous. Germline values: CDR1 SQVTM, CDR2 ANQGSEA. V lost 6 bases and J 0 bases, leaving 12 bases between the germline ends. This CDR3 has 13 residues. The chain's CDR3 is CSVQGSRSYEQYF. The DNA for the CDR3 is TGCAGCGTCCAAGGGTCCCGCTCCTACGAGCAGTACTTC.

CDR3: CASSGTYNTEAFF. CDR3 nucleotide sequence: TGTGCCAGCAGTGGCACGTATAACACTGAAGCTTTCTTT. This chain joins TRBV2 and TRBJ1-1, with unresolved D. CDR3 size: 13 residues. V lost 4 bases to trimming and J lost 2 bases, with 8 bases between them. Germline V gene lookup returns CDR1 SNHLY and CDR2 FYNNEI.

The rearrangement links TRBV27 to TRBJ2-3; 10 nucleotides align to TRBD2. V lost 3 bases to trimming and J lost 1 base; unmatched junction nucleotides: 10. The CDR3 contains 18 residues. CDR1 and CDR2 (germline): MNHEY, SMNVEV (reference sequence). The CDR3 region has the DNA TGTGCCAGCAGTTTTGGCCTAGCGGGAGCCCTACGCACAGATACGCAGTATTTT. Translated: CASSFGLAGALRTDTQYF.

This clonotype was detected a few times. The chain uses TRBV14 and TRBJ2-4, with no clear D. The DNA end favors TRBJ2-7, so the J call may be wrong. Germline-derived CDR1 and CDR2 are SGHDN and FVKESK. This CDR3 has 13 residues. CDR3 sequence reads: CASSYAATYEQYF. CDR3 in DNA: TGTGCCAGCAGCTACGCCGCTACCTACGAGCAGTACTTC.

The gene calls are TRBV12-3 or TRBV12-4 and TRBJ2-1; 11 nucleotides line up with TRBD1. The CDR3 consists of 15 residues. The ends lost 6 bases at V and 14 bases at J; junction bases unmatched: 15. CDR3 region: CASRGTEDRGRLEFF. CDR3 in DNA: TGTGCCAGCAGAGGAACCGAGGACAGGGGGCGTCTGGAGTTCTTC.

This clonotype was observed a handful of times. This sequence joins TRBV21-1 and TRBJ2-5; the table calls TRBD1, which could not be checked here. TRBV21-1 represents a pseudogene. The CDR3 extends over 15 amino acids. The CDR3 loop reads CASSKGRGGQETQYF. The CDR3 nucleotides read TGTGCCAGCAGCAAAGGGCGGGGGGGACAAGAGACCCAGTACTTC.